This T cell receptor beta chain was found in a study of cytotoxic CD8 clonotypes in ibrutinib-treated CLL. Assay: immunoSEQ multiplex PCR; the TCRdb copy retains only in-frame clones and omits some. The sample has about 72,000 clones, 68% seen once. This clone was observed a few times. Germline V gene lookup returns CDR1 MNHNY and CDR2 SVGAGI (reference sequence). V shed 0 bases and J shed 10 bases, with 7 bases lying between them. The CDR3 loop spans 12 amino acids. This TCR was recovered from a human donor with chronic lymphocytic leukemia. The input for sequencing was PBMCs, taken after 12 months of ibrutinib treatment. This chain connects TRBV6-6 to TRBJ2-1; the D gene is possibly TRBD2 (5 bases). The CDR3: CASSYSGEEQFF. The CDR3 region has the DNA TGTGCCAGCAGTTACTCCGGGGAAGAGCAGTTCTTC.